This T cell receptor beta chain came from a study of blood T cells in healthy people across ages. A sample-barcoded 5' primer and a J-beta primer mix were used in a second PCR of roughly 6 to 12 cycles. TCRdb called the 5' RACE reads again in MiXCR, with one record for every CDR3 protein. The sample includes 850,000 or so distinct CDR3 sequences, 29% of them seen just once. The CDR3 is 18 residues long. CDR1 is LNHDA and CDR2 is SQIVND in the germline V gene (reference sequence). V lost 1 base to trimming and J lost 3 bases, with 21 bases between them. Turning to this clonotype: Its matching antigen is unknown.

Study-wide points: Higher diversity, along with more naive CD4+ cells, distinguished long-lived donors from aged donors.

This clonotype was obtained from an elderly woman in good health. This chain joins TRBV19 and TRBJ1-2; D may be TRBD1 (6 bases). The sequencing input was blood. The DNA for the CDR3 is TGTGCCAGTAGTATAGCCTCCCTCCGTACAGGGTTGGACTATGGCTACACCTTC. It is translated as CASSIASLRTGLDYGYTF.